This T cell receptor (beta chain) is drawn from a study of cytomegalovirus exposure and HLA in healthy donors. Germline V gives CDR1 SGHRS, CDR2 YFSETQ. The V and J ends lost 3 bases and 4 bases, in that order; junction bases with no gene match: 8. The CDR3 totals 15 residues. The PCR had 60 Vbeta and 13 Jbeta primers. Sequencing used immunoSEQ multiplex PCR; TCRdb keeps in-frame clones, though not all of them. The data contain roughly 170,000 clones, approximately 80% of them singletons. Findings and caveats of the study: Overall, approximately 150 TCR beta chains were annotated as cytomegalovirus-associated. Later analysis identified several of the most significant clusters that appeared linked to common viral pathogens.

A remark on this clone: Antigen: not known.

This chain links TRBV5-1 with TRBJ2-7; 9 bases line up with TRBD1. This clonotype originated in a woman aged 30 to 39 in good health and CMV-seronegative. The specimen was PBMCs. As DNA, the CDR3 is TGCGCCAGCAGCTCGAGACAGGGGGTTATGTACGAGCAGTACTTC. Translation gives CASSSRQGVMYEQYF.